Reported below is one T cell receptor (beta chain). Its antigen is still unknown. Per-nucleotide qualities are absent, and no much larger clonotype sits a single base away. These data originate in a study of T cells in localized non-small cell lung cancer (dated by TCRdb to about 2020). About the investigation overall: The study examined T cell repertoires in approximately 240 patients with early-stage NSCLC and compared tumors with uninvolved tumor-adjacent lungs. The cohort consisted of approximately 240 treatment-naive NSCLC patients whose localized lung tumors had been resected. A mean age of approximately 70 years was recorded for the NSCLC patients, of whom under 150 were male and 90 to 110 were female. What the research found in general, with its limitations: Because multi-region sequencing of the tumors was not done, intratumor heterogeneity could not be ruled out. Because the study design was exploratory, TCR variables were selected using unadjusted p-values without false-discovery rate correction. Longer overall survival was associated with higher blood T cell density, whereas shorter survival was associated with higher adjacent-lung clonality. A median of 57 of the top 100 tumor clones turned up in the paired uninvolved adjacent lung, and about 28 of those clones also ranked among the top 100 of that same adjacent lung. Uninvolved tumor-adjacent lung showed the highest T cell clonality, higher than tumor, which suggests more focused antigenic responses in the uninvolved tumor-adjacent lung.

The germline V gene encodes CDR1 SGDLS and CDR2 YYNGEE. V loses 3 bases, J loses 1 base, and the germline ends lie 10 bases apart. The cysteine opens and the phenylalanine closes a CDR3 of 14 amino acids. Solely the CDR3 DNA is kept, with 42 bases framed from the first base. At diagnosis, peripheral blood, uninvolved tumor-adjacent lung and tumor were collected and stored as a combination of fresh-frozen and FFPE material. For TCR repertoire profiling, the blood samples were analyzed as peripheral blood mononuclear cells. TCR beta CDR3 regions were sequenced from DNA using the immunoSEQ Assay. As for the authors' bioinformatics: To compute T cell density, TCR beta template counts were normalized to usable DNA, which was estimated by amplifying housekeeping genes. Richness was estimated with the preseqR package, extrapolating to 400,000 templates for PBMC samples and 120,000 templates for tissue samples. Clonality was defined by subtracting Pielou's evenness from one. Differential abundance testing on productive amino-acid clonotypes, with a minimum total count of 5 and an alpha of 0.1, was used to identify tissue-enriched TCRs. The Jaccard Index and the Morisita Overlap Index were used to quantify repertoire overlap between compartments. GLIPH grouped TCR beta CDR3s together with public tetramer-defined viral CDR3s, and a viral motif had to include at least three viral sequences and also show V-gene enrichment. TCRdb stores this immuneACCESS table with in-frame sequences only. Part of the clones is absent; in the studies checked, under half of the shortfall reflects unresolved V genes, and no reason is known for the rest. That table is the source of V, J and clone size, and D and trimming were worked out from the DNA. The sample table lists 35,000 or so clones, roughly 87% of them with a count of one. The ten largest account for approximately 6.8% of the sample.

The sequence was collected from a woman aged 40-75 years with stage I lung adenocarcinoma. This specimen was peripheral blood, taken before any cancer treatment. Recombination connected TRBV9 to TRBJ1-1, with the identity of the D gene unclear. The DNA sequence is TGTGCCAGCAGCGATGAACCTAGGAACACTGAAGCTTTCTTT. Its translation reads: CASSDEPRNTEAFF.